Following are 30 T cell receptor beta chains from one sample sequenced in a study of T cell responses to AZD1222 COVID-19 vaccine (dated by TCRdb to about 2021). In light of the paper, this sample's time point label describes: baseline before first vaccination. Library construction relied on the immunoSEQ multiplex PCR assay. Here the immuneACCESS table is served through TCRdb, limited to in-frame sequences with V and J called. Missing clones are a known gap in these copies; in checked studies unresolved V genes cover under half, and the rest lacks a known reason. Present in this sample are about 68,000 clones, approximately 90% of which were seen just once. In total, the top ten clones hold under 3% of the sample. Sample: peripheral blood, taken on day 0 of AZD1222 vaccination. These receptors all stem from an adult in good health.

J is TRBJ2-7 and V is TRBV6-2 or TRBV6-3; D may be TRBD1 (6 bases). CDR3 length equals 14 residues. V was pared by 2 bases and J by 3 bases, with 11 bases between. CDR1 is MNHEY and CDR2 is SVGEGT in the germline V gene. The CDR3 DNA is TGTGCCAGCAGTTACCGGAGAGGGGGCTACGAGCAGTACTTC. It specifies CASSYRRGGYEQYF.

This clone was counted only a few times. Other DNA sequences of this sample code for an identical CDR3. The rearrangement uses TRBV5-4 and TRBJ1-1; 7 positions match TRBD1. The CDR3 spans 15 residues. CDR1 SGHNT and CDR2 YYREEE come from the germline V gene (reference sequence). After removal of 0 bases from V and 3 bases from J, the junction contained 5 bases not matched to a gene. This chain's CDR3 is CASSLGQGLDTEAFF. CDR3 nucleotide sequence: TGTGCCAGCAGCTTGGGACAGGGACTCGACACTGAAGCTTTCTTT.

The rearrangement links TRBV2 to TRBJ1-1; perhaps TRBD1 as D (6 bases). The CDR3 length is 14 residues. Germline CDR1 is SNHLY and CDR2 is FYNNEI. V was cut by 6 bases and J by 0 bases, with 11 bases left in between. The CDR3 coding sequence is TGTGCCAGCAGCCCCGGGACATTGAACACTGAAGCTTTCTTT. It translates to CASSPGTLNTEAFF. Filled out from reference TRBV2 and TRBJ1-1, the complete variable domain reads EPEVTQTPSHQVTQMGQEVILRCVPISNHLYFYWYRQILGQKVEFLVSFYNNEISEKSEIFDDQFSVERPDGSNFTLKIRSTKLEDSAMYFCASSPGTLNTEAFFGQGTRLTVV.

This clone appeared a few times. The chain combines TRBV7-3 with TRBJ2-3; 11 bases line up with TRBD2. The junction had 9 bases not matched to a gene; V was cut back by 1 base and J by 0 bases. The length of the CDR3 is 19 residues. Germline CDR1 is SGHTA and CDR2 is FQGTGA. CDR3 coding DNA: TGTGCCAGCAGCTTAAGGGGTCTAGCGGGAGGAGGAAGCACAGATACGCAGTATTTT. Protein: CASSLRGLAGGGSTDTQYF. The full variable domain, in which reference TRBV7-3 and TRBJ2-3 provide the parts outside the CDR3, is GAGVSQTPSNKVTEKGKYVELRCDPISGHTALYWYRQSLGQGPEFLIYFQGTGAADDSGLPNDRFFAVRPEGSVSTLKIQRTERGDSAVYLCASSLRGLAGGGSTDTQYFGPGTRLTVL.

The V call is TRBV7-9, the J call TRBJ1-2; 8 nucleotides line up with TRBD1. CDR1 SEHNR and CDR2 FQNEAQ come from the germline V gene (reference sequence). Unmatched junction bases numbered 13, after V lost 5 bases and J lost 2 bases. The CDR3 is made up of 17 amino acids. In DNA form, the CDR3 reads TGTGCCAGCAGCCCCTATTCCCAGGGGGCACGGAACTATGGCTACACCTTC. Its protein product is CASSPYSQGARNYGYTF.

The V and J genes are TRBV19 and TRBJ1-2, with D perhaps TRBD1 (6 bases). With 3 bases removed from V and 6 bases from J, the gap between germline ends came to 11 bases. Germline V gene data show CDR1 as LNHDA and CDR2 as SQIVND (reference sequence). The CDR3 totals 13 residues. This chain's CDR3 is CASSMAQGNGYTF. CDR3 in DNA: TGTGCCAGTAGTATGGCGCAGGGGAATGGCTACACCTTC.

The gene calls are TRBV3-1 (or the pseudogene TRBV3-2) and TRBJ1-6; D remains ambiguous. The V and J ends lost 0 bases and 7 bases respectively, with 7 bases between them. This CDR3 is 14 amino acids long. The V gene's germline CDR1 is LGHDT and CDR2 YNNKEL (reference sequence). CDR3 nucleotides: TGTGCCAGCAGCCAAGAGCCTGGGAATTCACCCCTCCACTTT. Its translation is CASSQEPGNSPLHF.

The chain joins TRBV10-1 to TRBJ2-3, with 11 bases fitting TRBD2. In germline, CDR1 is WNHNN, CDR2 SYGVQD (reference sequence). This CDR3 region has 15 residues. Unmatched junction bases numbered 4, after V lost 5 bases and J lost 3 bases. The CDR3 reads CASSLTSGETDTQYF. The DNA of the CDR3 is TGCGCCAGCAGTCTGACTAGCGGGGAGACAGATACGCAGTATTTT.

This clone was detected once. The chain joins TRBV11-2 to TRBJ2-7; D gene uncertain. The CDR3 spans 15 residues. Trimming pared 1 base from V and 2 bases from J, leaving 12 bases between. Germline V gene data show CDR1 as SGHAT and CDR2 as FQNNGV. Here the CDR3 DNA reads TGTGCCAGCAGCTTAGCAGGTGACACAACCTACGAGCAGTACTTC. It translates to CASSLAGDTTYEQYF.

The rearrangement links TRBV30 to TRBJ2-6, with no clear D. The CDR3 is made up of 13 amino acids. V was cut by 4 bases and J by 1 base, with 5 bases left in between. Germline CDR1 GTSNPN, CDR2 SVGIG (reference sequence). The DNA of the CDR3 is TGTGCCTGGACACCATCTGGGGCCAACGTCCTGACTTTC. Its translation: CAWTPSGANVLTF.

This chain links TRBV18 with TRBJ2-2, with 7 bases aligning to TRBD1. The CDR3 has 15 residues. CDR1 KGHSH and CDR2 LQKENI come from the germline V gene. The ends lost 4 bases at V and 1 base at J; junction bases unmatched: 3. For the CDR3, the DNA is TGTGCCAGCTCACGCGGACAGGAGAACACCGGGGAGCTGTTTTTT. Its translation: CASSRGQENTGELFF. Based on the CDR3 plus reference TRBV18 and TRBJ2-2, the full variable domain is NAGVMQNPRHLVRRRGQEARLRCSPMKGHSHVYWYRQLPEEGLKFMVYLQKENIIDESGMPKERFSAEFPKEGPSILRIQQVVRGDSAAYFCASSRGQENTGELFFGEGSRLTVL.

The chain has TRBV30 and TRBJ2-5; 13 bases map to TRBD2. The V and J ends lost 5 bases and 1 base, in that order; junction bases with no gene match: 4. Germline-derived CDR1 and CDR2 are GTSNPN and SVGIG (reference sequence). The length of the CDR3 is 15 residues. The DNA of the CDR3 is TGTGCCTGGGGAGGGACTAGCGGGATCCAAGAGACCCAGTACTTC. Its protein is CAWGGTSGIQETQYF.

The genes are TRBV27 and TRBJ2-5; the match to TRBD2 covers 8 bases. Germline values: CDR1 MNHEY, CDR2 SMNVEV (reference sequence). The ends lost 2 bases at V and 5 bases at J; junction bases unmatched: 4. The length of the CDR3 is 14 residues. The CDR3: CASSLKAGVETQYF. Written as DNA, the CDR3 is TGTGCCAGCAGTTTAAAAGCGGGAGTTGAGACCCAGTACTTC.

The chain employs TRBV5-6 and TRBJ1-4, with D perhaps matching TRBD1 (5 bases). The CDR3 loop spans 15 amino acids. CDR1 SGHDT and CDR2 YYEEEE come from the germline V gene. Trimming removed 4 bases from V and 8 bases from J, with 18 bases in between. CDR3 protein: CASSLTGQQEEKLFF. The CDR3 DNA is TGTGCCAGCAGCCTTACAGGTCAACAAGAGGAAAAACTGTTTTTT.

The chain has TRBV30 and TRBJ2-3; 8 positions agree with TRBD1. The CDR3 extends over 15 amino acids. Trimming took 2 bases from V and 2 from J; bases not matched to a gene: 6. In germline, CDR1 is GTSNPN, CDR2 SVGIG (reference sequence). CDR3: CAWSRDRSSTDTQYF. The CDR3 region has the DNA TGTGCCTGGAGTCGGGACAGGAGCTCCACAGATACGCAGTATTTT.

This clone appeared a few times. The V call is TRBV28, the J call TRBJ2-1, with 7 bases identical to TRBD2. This CDR3 spans 17 amino acids. Germline assignment: CDR1 MDHEN and CDR2 SYDVKM. V trimming: 3 bases; J trimming: 5 bases; junction bases outside the gene matches: 13. The CDR3 region has the DNA TGTGCCAGCAGTTTCCATTTGGCGGGGGATCACGACAATGAGCAGTTCTTC. It translates to CASSFHLAGDHDNEQFF.

The CDR3 DNA sequence: TGTGCCAGCAGCGCTTTTCGTTCGGTGTCGCGGGAAGCTTTCTTT. Amino acids: CASSAFRSVSREAFF. This chain links TRBV7-2 with TRBJ1-1; D is unresolved. Trimming removed 5 bases from V and 8 bases from J, with 21 bases in between. This CDR3 spans 15 amino acids. Germline CDR1 and CDR2: SGHTA and FQGNSA.

CDR3 nucleotide sequence: TGTGCCAGCAGCGGAGACCTAGCGGACTACAATGAGCAGTTCTTC. This translates into CASSGDLADYNEQFF. The chain joins TRBV9 to TRBJ2-1, with TRBD2 matching 7 bases. This CDR3 is built from 15 residues. Per the germline V gene, CDR1 is SGDLS and CDR2 is YYNGEE. With 3 bases clipped from V and 3 bases from J, the junction kept 6 bases outside the gene matches.

This clone has a handful of counts. The chain couples TRBV29-1 to TRBJ1-1; D unresolved. Trimming stripped 1 base from V and 9 bases from J, with 12 bases between. The CDR3 runs to 12 residues. Germline values: CDR1 SQVTM, CDR2 ANQGSEA. Written as DNA, the CDR3 is TGCAGCGTTGAAGGAAGGCAGACGAAAGCTTTCTTT. Encoded protein: CSVEGRQTKAFF.

The V and J genes are TRBV7-3 and TRBJ2-1; D gene uncertain. The CDR3 has 14 residues. With 6 bases removed from V and 3 bases from J, the gap between germline ends came to 12 bases. CDR1 and CDR2 from the germline V gene are SGHTA and FQGTGA. The CDR3 sequence: CASSRAGFYNEQFF. For the CDR3, the DNA is TGTGCCAGCAGTAGAGCTGGGTTCTACAATGAGCAGTTCTTC.

The chain employs TRBV27 and TRBJ2-7; D might be TRBD1 (7 bases). Germline V gives CDR1 MNHEY, CDR2 SMNVEV (reference sequence). This CDR3 region has 14 residues. Trimming stripped 6 bases from V and 2 bases from J, with 14 bases between. The chain's CDR3 is CASSLQGTAYEQYF. CDR3 sequence (DNA): TGTGCCAGCAGCTTACAGGGGACTGCCTACGAGCAGTACTTC.

The chain couples TRBV19 to TRBJ2-1; the match to TRBD1 covers 9 bases. J was trimmed by 15 bases and V by 3 bases; bases with no gene match: 12. Per the germline V gene, CDR1 is LNHDA and CDR2 is SQIVND (reference sequence). The CDR3 spans 14 residues. The CDR3, as DNA: TGTGCCAGTAGTATTGGGGGACAGGGATATGATCGGTTCTTC. Amino acid sequence: CASSIGGQGYDRFF.

The chain has TRBV27 and TRBJ1-3, with 7 bases matching TRBD1. Germline loops: CDR1 MNHEY, CDR2 SMNVEV (reference sequence). The CDR3 is made up of 15 amino acids. J gave up 8 bases and V 5 bases, and 12 bases lay outside the gene matches. DNA of the CDR3: TGTGCCAGCAGTCCCCGACCGACAGGGTACGACACCATATATTTT. Translating gives CASSPRPTGYDTIYF.

The J gene is TRBJ1-1, the V gene TRBV4-3; maybe TRBD1 (5 bases). With 3 bases removed from V and 4 bases from J, the gap between germline ends came to 12 bases. This CDR3 has 14 amino acids. CDR1 and CDR2 from the germline V gene are LGHNA and YSLEER. The CDR3 spells CASSHSREGTEAFF. The CDR3 region has the DNA TGCGCCAGCAGCCACAGCAGGGAGGGCACTGAAGCTTTCTTT.

V and J are TRBV4-2 and TRBJ2-7, with 11 bases lining up with TRBD2. The CDR3 contains 17 residues. V dropped 3 bases and J dropped 3; count of bases not matched to a gene: 10. Germline CDR1 LGHNA, CDR2 YNFKEQ. The CDR3 coding sequence is TGTGCCAGCAGCCATGAAGCGGGGCTAGCGGGGGGCTACGAGCAGTACTTC. Amino acid sequence: CASSHEAGLAGGYEQYF.

The chain has TRBV15 and TRBJ1-6; no reliable D call. Looked up from germline, CDR1 is LNHNV and CDR2 is YYDKDF (reference sequence). V gave up 1 base and J gave up 10 bases, with 14 bases separating them. The CDR3 loop spans 15 amino acids. CDR3 region: CATSRAAVSGSPLHF. CDR3 nucleotide sequence: TGTGCCACCAGCAGAGCTGCAGTTTCTGGCTCACCCCTCCACTTT.

As regards this clone: Its ends do not fully match the called genes, so a read error is possible. The chain links TRBV15 to TRBJ1-2; D perhaps matches TRBD1 (5 bases). The CDR3 spans 12 residues. The germline CDR1 and CDR2 sequences are LNHNV and YYDKDF (reference sequence). The CDR3 region has the DNA TGTGCCACCAGCAGAGATCGAGGGGACCTCTCCTTC. Translation: CATSRDRGDLSF.

This CDR3 is CASSPGAGTAGELFF. The CDR3 nucleotides read TGCGCCAGCAGCCCGGGCGCCGGTACCGCCGGGGAGCTGTTTTTT. The chain recombines TRBV5-1 with TRBJ2-2; no reliable D call. The germline CDR1 and CDR2 sequences are SGHRS and YFSETQ. CDR3 length equals 15 residues. V dropped 4 bases and J dropped 6 bases, with 16 bases sitting between them.

This clone was seen ten or more times. The chain carries TRBV28 and TRBJ2-7, with 11 bases identical to TRBD2. The CDR3 is made up of 15 amino acids. The germline V gene has CDR1 MDHEN and CDR2 SYDVKM. Losses at the gene ends were 6 bases for V and 5 bases for J; bases not matched to a gene: 9. The CDR3 sequence is CASSPTSGRVHEQYF. CDR3 sequence (DNA): TGTGCCAGCAGCCCAACTAGCGGGAGAGTACACGAGCAGTACTTC.

This sequence joins TRBV4-2 and TRBJ1-1, with 7 bases that match TRBD1. The CDR3 spans 15 residues. With 1 base clipped from V and 7 bases from J, the junction kept 9 bases outside the gene matches. The germline gives CDR1 LGHNA, CDR2 YNFKEQ. DNA for the CDR3: TGTGCCAGCAGCCAAGTGGGGAAACAGGGGATTGAAGCTTTCTTT. This codes for CASSQVGKQGIEAFF.